Listed below are T cell receptor beta chains from one sample, sequenced in a study of regulatory T cells in long-lasting Graves disease. TCRdb re-analysed the multiplex PCR reads in MiXCR, keeping a single row per CDR3 protein. The data contain 400,000 to 500,000 distinct CDR3 sequences, less than 25% of them singletons. This sample comprised peripheral blood mononuclear cells (PBMCs), obtained when the disease was refractory, from a patient treated with antithyroid drugs. These receptors originate from a female donor with Graves disease. Each CDR3 is given with its conserved first and last residue. D genes are given only for firm matches. Only part of the rows carry a size: once, few, many, or a class if the clone is expanded.

D gene	V gene	J gene	clone size	CDR3 DNA	CDR3 protein
TRBD1	TRBV12-3/TRBV12-4	TRBJ2-2	many	TGTGCCAGCAGTTTATTCGCCGGGACAGCGAACACCGGGGAGCTGTTTTTT	CASSLFAGTANTGELFF
TRBD2	TRBV15	TRBJ2-7	.	TGTGCCACCAGCTATAGACTAGCGGGAGTAAGTGAGCAGTACTTC	CATSYRLAGVSEQYF
.	TRBV6-2/TRBV6-3	TRBJ2-5	many	TGTGCCAGCAGTTACTCCGGTCGGTCCGTCGGAGAAGAGACCCAGTACTTC	CASSYSGRSVGEETQYF
TRBD2	TRBV19	TRBJ2-2	.	TGTGCCAGTAGTCGACCACCGGGACTAGCGCGAGGTTGGGAGCTGTTTTTT	CASSRPPGLARGWELFF
.	TRBV6-1	TRBJ2-4	many	TGTGCCAGCAGCTCCAAGACCCAGGGAGTAGCCAAAAACATTCAGTACTTC	CASSSKTQGVAKNIQYF
TRBD1	TRBV13	TRBJ2-5	few	TGTGCCAGCAGCAAGGGACAGGGGGAAGAGACCCAGTACTTC	CASSKGQGEETQYF
TRBD2	TRBV20-1	TRBJ2-5	.	TGCAGTGCTCAGGCCGGGACTAGCGGTACCCTCGGGGAGACCCAGTACTTC	CSAQAGTSGTLGETQYF
.	TRBV5-8	TRBJ1-1	.	TGTGCCAGCAGCTTTTCGTGGGACACTGAAGCTTTCTTT	CASSFSWDTEAFF
.	TRBV14	TRBJ2-7	.	TGTGCCAGCAGCCAAGATGCCGAGCAGTACTTC	CASSQDAEQYF
.	TRBV2	TRBJ2-5	many	TGTGCCAGCAGTGAACCCTCTATGGAGACCCAGTACTTC	CASSEPSMETQYF
.	TRBV6-5	TRBJ2-7	few	TGTGCCAGCAGTTACCCTTGGGCGGGTGGCTCCTACGAGCAGTACTTC	CASSYPWAGGSYEQYF
TRBD1	TRBV27	TRBJ1-4	few	TGTGCCAGCAGTCCGGGACAGGGATATGAAAAACGGTTTTTT	CASSPGQGYEKRFF
.	TRBV20-1	TRBJ2-5	many	TGCAGTGCTACCCAGGCCTTCAGGGGCGCAGGGGAGACCCAGTACTTC	CSATQAFRGAGETQYF
.	TRBV27	TRBJ2-7	many	TGTGCCAGCAGTTTGAGGCCGGGTACCTCCTACGAGCAGTACTTC	CASSLRPGTSYEQYF
.	TRBV11-2	TRBJ2-1	.	TGTGCCAGCAGCTTAGATCACCGTGATGAGCAGTTCTTC	CASSLDHRDEQFF
.	TRBV6-1	TRBJ2-1	few	TGTGCCAGCACCCAACGAGGGAGGGGGAGCTCCTACAATGAGCAGTTCTTC	CASTQRGRGSSYNEQFF
.	TRBV7-2	TRBJ1-6	many	TGTGCCAGCAGCGCATCAAGGAATTCACCCCTCCACTTT	CASSASRNSPLHF
TRBD2	TRBV2	TRBJ2-1	few	TGTGCCAGCCTCGTGGCGGGAGTATTTGGTGAGCAGTTCTTC	CASLVAGVFGEQFF
.	TRBV10-2	TRBJ2-5	few	TGCGCCAGCAGTGAACGGGGGGCGGGAGCCCAAGAGACCCAGTACTTC	CASSERGAGAQETQYF
.	TRBV27	TRBJ2-7	many	TGTGCCAGCAGTTTTACCGGGACCGATCCTTACGAGCAGTACTTC	CASSFTGTDPYEQYF
.	TRBV29-1	TRBJ2-1	.	TGCAGCGTCCATCGACAGAACATTTACAATGAGCAGTTCTTC	CSVHRQNIYNEQFF
TRBD2	TRBV6-1	TRBJ2-7	many	TGTGCCAGCAGTGCAACTAGCGGGAGAGCCCTCGAGCAGTACTTC	CASSATSGRALEQYF
.	TRBV9	TRBJ1-2	.	TGTGCCAGCAGCGTAGATGGAGGAGTTGCCTATGGCTACACCTTC	CASSVDGGVAYGYTF
TRBD1	TRBV20-1	TRBJ1-4	.	TGCAGTGCCCAGGGGGGAGCAACTAATGAAAAACTGTTTTTT	CSAQGGATNEKLFF
TRBD1	TRBV6-1	TRBJ2-7	.	TGTGCCAGCACCGGGACAGGGATCTACGAGCAGTACTTC	CASTGTGIYEQYF
.	TRBV15	TRBJ2-1	.	TGTGCCACCAGCATGTACAATGAGCAGTTCTTC	CATSMYNEQFF
.	TRBV15	TRBJ2-4	few	TGTGCCACCAGCAGAACCGGGGACACCGTAGCCAAAAACATTCAGTACTTC	CATSRTGDTVAKNIQYF
.	TRBV28	TRBJ2-7	many	TGTGCCAGCAGTTTCTTGGGCCGCACGTACGAGCAGTACTTC	CASSFLGRTYEQYF
TRBD1	TRBV25-1	TRBJ1-1	many	TGTGCCAGCAGCTGGACAGGGAGTTTTTCTGAAGCTTTCTTT	CASSWTGSFSEAFF
TRBD2	TRBV19	TRBJ2-7	few	TGTGCCAGTAGTAGACTAGCGGGATCCTCCTACGAGCAGTACTTC	CASSRLAGSSYEQYF
.	TRBV7-2	TRBJ1-2	.	TGTGCCAGCAGCTTACTGGGGGGCACTTACAGCCTGAATAACTATGGCTACACCTTC	CASSLLGGTYSLNNYGYTF
TRBD2	TRBV9	TRBJ2-1	.	TGTGCCAGCAGCGTATTCCCCCCGGGACTAGCGATTGAGCAGTTCTTC	CASSVFPPGLAIEQFF
.	TRBV18	TRBJ2-7	few	TGTGCCAGCTCACCCGGGGCGGAACCTCTACGTGGGCAGTACTTC	CASSPGAEPLRGQYF
.	TRBV27	TRBJ2-7	few	TGTGCCAGCAAAGAGGGCAAGGTAGGGTACGAGCAGTACTTC	CASKEGKVGYEQYF
TRBD1	TRBV28	TRBJ1-2	few	TGTGCCAGCAGTCGACCCGGGACAGGGGCTTATGGCTACACCTTC	CASSRPGTGAYGYTF
.	TRBV7-6	TRBJ2-7	.	TGTGCCAGCAGACTATGGGGGACAACCTACGAGCAGTACTTC	CASRLWGTTYEQYF
.	TRBV6-2/TRBV6-3	TRBJ2-2	many	TGTGCCAGCTGGGTCAGGGTGACCGGGGAGCTGTTTTTT	CASWVRVTGELFF
.	TRBV5-1	TRBJ2-5	.	TGCGCCAGCAGCGGCGGGACTTTCCAAGAGACCCAGTACTTC	CASSGGTFQETQYF
.	TRBV5-1	TRBJ1-1	many	TGCGCCAGCAGCTGGCGACACGCTGGTGGTGAAGCTTTCTTT	CASSWRHAGGEAFF
TRBD1	TRBV2	TRBJ1-1	many	TGTGCCAGCTGTGAAGGACAGGGGAACACTGAAGCTTTCTTT	CASCEGQGNTEAFF
TRBD1	TRBV27	TRBJ2-7	many	TGTGCCAGCAGTCCGGACAGGGGGGTATCCTACGAGCAGTACTTC	CASSPDRGVSYEQYF
.	TRBV30	TRBJ1-5	.	TGTGCCGGCAATTCAGGGAGCCAGCCCCAGCATTTT	CAGNSGSQPQHF
TRBD1	TRBV28	TRBJ1-1	few	TGTGCCAGCAGCACCGGGACAGAGAACGAAGCTTTCTTT	CASSTGTENEAFF
.	TRBV2	TRBJ1-1	many	TGTGCCAGCAGTGAAATCGCAGGGTTAGCCACTGAAGCTTTCTTT	CASSEIAGLATEAFF
TRBD1	TRBV10-3	TRBJ2-7	.	TGTGCCATCAAACCGACAGGGGCAAGGGAGCAGTACTTC	CAIKPTGAREQYF
.	TRBV7-7	TRBJ2-2	.	TGTGCTAGCAGCTTATATTCGGGTAGCGGGGAGCTGTTTTTT	CASSLYSGSGELFF
.	TRBV4-2	TRBJ1-2	.	TGTGCCGGCAGCCAAGAGGGGCAACGAAAACGAGGCTACACCTTC	CAGSQEGQRKRGYTF
.	TRBV27	TRBJ1-1	many	TGTGCCAGCAGCTCCTCCCCCTCCACTGAAGCTTTCTTT	CASSSSPSTEAFF
.	TRBV20-1	TRBJ2-2	.	TGCAGTGCTAGAGAGTTTTTGGGGAACACCGGGGAGCTGTTTTTT	CSAREFLGNTGELFF
TRBD1	TRBV7-9	TRBJ2-6	few	TGTGCCACGGGGACAGGGAAAAAATCTGGGGCCAACGTCCTGACTTTC	CATGTGKKSGANVLTF
.	TRBV9	TRBJ1-1	.	TGTGCCAGCAGCGTAGACACGGACTCAAACACTGGGACTGAAGCTTTCTTT	CASSVDTDSNTGTEAFF
TRBD2	TRBV29-1	TRBJ2-7	.	TGCAGCGTCCGCCGGGGGGGTAGGGTCTACGAGCAGTACTTC	CSVRRGGRVYEQYF